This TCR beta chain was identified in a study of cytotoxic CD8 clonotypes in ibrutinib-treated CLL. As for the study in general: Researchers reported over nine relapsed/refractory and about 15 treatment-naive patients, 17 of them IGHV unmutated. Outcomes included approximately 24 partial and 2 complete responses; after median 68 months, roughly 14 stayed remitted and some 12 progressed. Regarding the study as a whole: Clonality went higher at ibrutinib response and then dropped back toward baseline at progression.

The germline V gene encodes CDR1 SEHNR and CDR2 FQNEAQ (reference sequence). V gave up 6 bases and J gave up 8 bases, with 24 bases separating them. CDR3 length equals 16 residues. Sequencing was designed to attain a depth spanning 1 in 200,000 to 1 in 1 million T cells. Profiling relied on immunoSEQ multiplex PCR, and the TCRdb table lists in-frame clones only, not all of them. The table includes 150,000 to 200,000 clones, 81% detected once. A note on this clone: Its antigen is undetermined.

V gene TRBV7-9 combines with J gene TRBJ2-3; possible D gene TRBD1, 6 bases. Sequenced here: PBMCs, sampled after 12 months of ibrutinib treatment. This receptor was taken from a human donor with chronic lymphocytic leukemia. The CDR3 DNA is TGTGCCAGCAGTAGGCCCCAGGGGACACACGCAGGTACGCAGTATTTT. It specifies CASSRPQGTHAGTQYF.